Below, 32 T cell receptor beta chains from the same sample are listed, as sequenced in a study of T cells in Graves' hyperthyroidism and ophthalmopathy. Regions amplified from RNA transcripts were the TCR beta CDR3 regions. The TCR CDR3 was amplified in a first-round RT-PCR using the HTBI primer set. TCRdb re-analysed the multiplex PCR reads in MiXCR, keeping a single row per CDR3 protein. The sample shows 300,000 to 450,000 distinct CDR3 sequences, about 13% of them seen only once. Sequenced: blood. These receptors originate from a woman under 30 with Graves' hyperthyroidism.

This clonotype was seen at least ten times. The CDR3 reads CASSLLWLGTEAFF. The CDR3 nucleotides read TGTGCCAGCAGCTTACTCTGGTTGGGCACTGAAGCTTTCTTT. This chain uses TRBV7-8 with TRBJ1-1; D unresolved. The CDR3 has 14 amino acids. V dropped 2 bases and J dropped 4 bases, with 11 bases sitting between them. CDR1 and CDR2 (germline): SGHVS, FQNEAQ.

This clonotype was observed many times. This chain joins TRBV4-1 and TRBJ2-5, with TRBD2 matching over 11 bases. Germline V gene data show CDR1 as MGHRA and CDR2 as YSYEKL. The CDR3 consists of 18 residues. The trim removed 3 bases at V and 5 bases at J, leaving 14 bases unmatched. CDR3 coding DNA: TGCGCCAGCAGCCAGACACTAGCGGGGGCACCCTCAGAGGAGACCCAGTACTTC. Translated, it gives CASSQTLAGAPSEETQYF.

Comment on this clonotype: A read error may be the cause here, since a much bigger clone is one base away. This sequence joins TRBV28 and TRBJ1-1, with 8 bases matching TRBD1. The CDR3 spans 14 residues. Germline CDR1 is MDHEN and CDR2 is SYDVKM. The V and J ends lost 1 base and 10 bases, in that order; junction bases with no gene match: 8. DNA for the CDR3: TGTGCCAGCAGTTTATCCCAGGGGGCTTCTGTAGCTTTCTTT. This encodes CASSLSQGASVAFF. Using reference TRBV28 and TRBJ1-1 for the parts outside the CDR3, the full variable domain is DVKVTQSSRYLVKRTGEKVFLECVQDMDHENMFWYRQDPGLGLRLIYFSYDVKMKEKGDIPEGYSVSREKKERFSLILESASTNQTSMYLCASSLSQGASVAFFGQGTRLTVV.

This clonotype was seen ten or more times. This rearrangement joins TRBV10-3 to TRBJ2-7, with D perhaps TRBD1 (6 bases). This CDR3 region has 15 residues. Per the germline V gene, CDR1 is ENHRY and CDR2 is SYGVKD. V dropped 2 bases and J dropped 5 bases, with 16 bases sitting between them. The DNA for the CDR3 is TGTGCCATCAGTGAGCGTCAGGGGAGTCCCCACGAGCAGTACTTC. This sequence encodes CAISERQGSPHEQYF.

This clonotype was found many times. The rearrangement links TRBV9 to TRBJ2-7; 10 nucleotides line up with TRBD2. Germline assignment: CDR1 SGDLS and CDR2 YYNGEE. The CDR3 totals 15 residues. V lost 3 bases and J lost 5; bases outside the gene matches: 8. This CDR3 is CASSARSGGADEQYF. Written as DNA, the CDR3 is TGTGCCAGCAGCGCACGGAGCGGGGGGGCCGACGAGCAGTACTTC.

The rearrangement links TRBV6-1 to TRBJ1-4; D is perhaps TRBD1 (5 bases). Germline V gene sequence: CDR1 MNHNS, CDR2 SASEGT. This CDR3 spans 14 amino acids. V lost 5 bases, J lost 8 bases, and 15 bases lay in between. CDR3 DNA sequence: TGTGCCAGCAGTCCACCACGGACATTAGAAAAACTGTTTTTT. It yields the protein CASSPPRTLEKLFF.

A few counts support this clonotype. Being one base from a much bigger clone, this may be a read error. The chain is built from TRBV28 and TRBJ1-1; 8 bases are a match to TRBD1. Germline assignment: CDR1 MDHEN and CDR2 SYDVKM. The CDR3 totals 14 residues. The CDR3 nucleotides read TGTGCCAGCCTCGCAGGGGGCGCGGACACTGAAGCTTCCTTT. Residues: CASLAGGADTEASF.

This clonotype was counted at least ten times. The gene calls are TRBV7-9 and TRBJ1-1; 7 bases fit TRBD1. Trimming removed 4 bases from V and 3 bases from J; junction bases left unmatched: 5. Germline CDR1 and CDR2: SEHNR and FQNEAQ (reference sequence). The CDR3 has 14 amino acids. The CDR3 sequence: CASSSQGIDTEAFF. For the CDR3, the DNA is TGTGCCAGCAGCTCACAGGGGATTGACACTGAAGCTTTCTTT.

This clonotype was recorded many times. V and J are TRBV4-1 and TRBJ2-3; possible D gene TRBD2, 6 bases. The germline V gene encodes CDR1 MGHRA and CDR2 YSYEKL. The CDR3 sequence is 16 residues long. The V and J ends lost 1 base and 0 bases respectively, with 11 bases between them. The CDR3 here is CASSQVLAPSTDTQYF. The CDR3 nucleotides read TGCGCCAGCAGCCAAGTCCTAGCGCCCAGCACAGATACGCAGTATTTT.

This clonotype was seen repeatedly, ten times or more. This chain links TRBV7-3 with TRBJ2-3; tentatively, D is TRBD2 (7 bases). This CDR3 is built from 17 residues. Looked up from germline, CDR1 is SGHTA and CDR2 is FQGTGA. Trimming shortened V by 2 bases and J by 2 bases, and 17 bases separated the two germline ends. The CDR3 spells CASSLGSAGALTDTQYF. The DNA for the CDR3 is TGTGCCAGCAGCTTAGGGTCGGCGGGGGCGCTCACAGATACGCAGTATTTT.

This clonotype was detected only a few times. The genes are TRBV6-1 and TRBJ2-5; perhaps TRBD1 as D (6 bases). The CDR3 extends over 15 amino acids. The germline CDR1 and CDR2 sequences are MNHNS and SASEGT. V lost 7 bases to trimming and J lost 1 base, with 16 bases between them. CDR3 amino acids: CASIIQQGSQETQYF. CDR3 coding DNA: TGTGCCAGCATTATTCAGCAGGGGTCCCAAGAGACCCAGTACTTC.

CDR3 sequence: CASSIAGPGAYEQYF. The CDR3 nucleotides are TGTGCCAGCAGTATAGCGGGCCCGGGGGCCTACGAGCAGTACTTC. V and J are TRBV28 and TRBJ2-7; 7 nucleotides agree with TRBD2. The CDR3 consists of 15 residues. Looked up from germline, CDR1 is MDHEN and CDR2 is SYDVKM. J lost 2 bases, V lost 5 bases, and 9 bases had no gene match.

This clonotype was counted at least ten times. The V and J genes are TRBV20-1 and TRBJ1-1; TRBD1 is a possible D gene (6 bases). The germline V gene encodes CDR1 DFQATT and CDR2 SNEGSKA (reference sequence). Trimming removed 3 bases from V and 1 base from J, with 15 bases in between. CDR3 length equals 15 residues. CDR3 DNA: TGCAGTGCTAGCTCCCTGGGACACCAGAACACTGAAGCTTTCTTT. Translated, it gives CSASSLGHQNTEAFF.

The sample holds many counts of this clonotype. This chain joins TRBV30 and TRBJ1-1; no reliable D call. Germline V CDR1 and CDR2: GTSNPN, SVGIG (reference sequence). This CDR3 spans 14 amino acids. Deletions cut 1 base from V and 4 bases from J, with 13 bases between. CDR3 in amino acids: CAWSADYVGTEAFF. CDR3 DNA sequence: TGTGCCTGGAGTGCCGATTATGTTGGCACTGAAGCTTTCTTT.

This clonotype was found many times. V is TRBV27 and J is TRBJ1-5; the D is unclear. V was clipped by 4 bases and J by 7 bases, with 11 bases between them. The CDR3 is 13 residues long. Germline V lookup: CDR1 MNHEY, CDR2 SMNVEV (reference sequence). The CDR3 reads CASSSLPGQPQHF. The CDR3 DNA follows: TGTGCCAGCAGTTCCCTCCCAGGCCAGCCCCAGCATTTT.

The CDR3 is CASSTPMAGDTEAFF. CDR3 nucleotide sequence: TGTGCCAGTAGTACCCCTATGGCAGGGGACACTGAAGCTTTCTTT. This chain uses TRBV19 with TRBJ1-1; a possible D gene is TRBD1 (6 bases). The CDR3 contains 15 residues. V dropped 4 bases and J dropped 3 bases, with 15 bases sitting between them. The germline V gene encodes CDR1 LNHDA and CDR2 SQIVND (reference sequence). The full variable domain, with the rest looked up from reference TRBV19 and TRBJ1-1, is DGGITQSPKYLFRKEGQNVTLSCEQNLNHDAMYWYRQDPGQGLRLIYYSQIVNDFQKGDIAEGYSVSREKKESFPLTVTSAQKNPTAFYLCASSTPMAGDTEAFFGQGTRLTVV.

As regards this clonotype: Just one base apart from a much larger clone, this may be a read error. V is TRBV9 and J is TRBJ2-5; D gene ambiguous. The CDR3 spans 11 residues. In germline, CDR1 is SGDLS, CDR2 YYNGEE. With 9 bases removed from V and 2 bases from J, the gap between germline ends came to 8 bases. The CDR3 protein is CAIARQETQYF. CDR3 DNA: TGTGCCATCGCCAGGCAAGAGACCCAGTACTTC.

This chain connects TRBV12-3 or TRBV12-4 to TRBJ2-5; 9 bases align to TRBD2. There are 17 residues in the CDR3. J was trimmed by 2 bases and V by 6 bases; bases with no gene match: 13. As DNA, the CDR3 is TGTGCCAGCAGGGGGAGAAGCGGGAGGAGGCATCAAGAGACCCAGTACTTC. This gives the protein CASRGRSGRRHQETQYF.

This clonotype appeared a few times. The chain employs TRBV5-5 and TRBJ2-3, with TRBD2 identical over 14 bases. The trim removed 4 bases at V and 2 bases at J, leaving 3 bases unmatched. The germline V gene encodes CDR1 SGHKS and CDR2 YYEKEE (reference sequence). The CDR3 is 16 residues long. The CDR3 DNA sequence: TGTGCCAGCAGCCCGACTAGCGGGAGGGCCACAGATACGCAGTATTTT. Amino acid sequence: CASSPTSGRATDTQYF.

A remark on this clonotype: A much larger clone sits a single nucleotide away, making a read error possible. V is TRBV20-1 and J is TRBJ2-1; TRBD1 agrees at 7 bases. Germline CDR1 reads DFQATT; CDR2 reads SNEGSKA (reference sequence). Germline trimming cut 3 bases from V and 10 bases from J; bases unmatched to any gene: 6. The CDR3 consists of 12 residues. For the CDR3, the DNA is TGCAGTGCTAGGCGGTCAGGGGGAGAGCAGTTCTTC. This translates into CSARRSGGEQFF.

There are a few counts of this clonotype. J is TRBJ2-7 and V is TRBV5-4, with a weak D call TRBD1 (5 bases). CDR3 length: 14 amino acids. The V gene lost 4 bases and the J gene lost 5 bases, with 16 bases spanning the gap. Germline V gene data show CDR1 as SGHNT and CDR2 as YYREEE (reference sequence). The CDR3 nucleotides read TGTGCCAGCAGCGGAAGCTTGGGGCCTCACGAGCAGTACTTC. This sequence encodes CASSGSLGPHEQYF. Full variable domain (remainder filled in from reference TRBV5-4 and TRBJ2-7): ETGVTQSPTHLIKTRGQQVTLRCSSQSGHNTVSWYQQALGQGPQFIFQYYREEENGRGNFPPRFSGLQFPNYSSELNVNALELDDSALYLCASSGSLGPHEQYFGPGTRLTVT.

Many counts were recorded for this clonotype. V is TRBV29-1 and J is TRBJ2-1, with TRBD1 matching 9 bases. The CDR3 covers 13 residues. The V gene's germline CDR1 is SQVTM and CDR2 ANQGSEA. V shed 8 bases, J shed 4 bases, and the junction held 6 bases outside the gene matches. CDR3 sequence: CSTRTGVYNEQFF. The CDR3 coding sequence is TGCAGCACTAGGACAGGGGTTTACAATGAGCAGTTCTTC.

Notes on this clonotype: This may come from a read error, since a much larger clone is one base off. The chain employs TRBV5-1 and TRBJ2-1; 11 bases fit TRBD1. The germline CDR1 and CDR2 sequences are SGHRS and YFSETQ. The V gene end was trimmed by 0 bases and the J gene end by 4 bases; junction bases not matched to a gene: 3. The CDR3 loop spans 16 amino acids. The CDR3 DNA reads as TGCGCCAGCAGCTTGGGGAGGGACAGGGGGTACAATGAGCAGTTCTTC. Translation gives CASSLGRDRGYNEQFF.

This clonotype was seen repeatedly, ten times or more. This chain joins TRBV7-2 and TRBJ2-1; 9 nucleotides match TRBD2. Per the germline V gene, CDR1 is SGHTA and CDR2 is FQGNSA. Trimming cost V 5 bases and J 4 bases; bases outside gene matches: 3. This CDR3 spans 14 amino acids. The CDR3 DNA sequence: TGTGCCAGCAGCCGGACTAGCGCGTACAATGAGCAGTTCTTC. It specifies CASSRTSAYNEQFF.

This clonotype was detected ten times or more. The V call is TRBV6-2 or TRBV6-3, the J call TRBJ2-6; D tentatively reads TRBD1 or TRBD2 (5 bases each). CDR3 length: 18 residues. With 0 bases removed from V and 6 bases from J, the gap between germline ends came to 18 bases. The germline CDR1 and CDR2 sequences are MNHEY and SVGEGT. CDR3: CASSYSTGATLLANVLTF. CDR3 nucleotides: TGTGCCAGCAGTTACTCGACCGGGGCGACTCTATTGGCCAACGTCCTGACTTTC.

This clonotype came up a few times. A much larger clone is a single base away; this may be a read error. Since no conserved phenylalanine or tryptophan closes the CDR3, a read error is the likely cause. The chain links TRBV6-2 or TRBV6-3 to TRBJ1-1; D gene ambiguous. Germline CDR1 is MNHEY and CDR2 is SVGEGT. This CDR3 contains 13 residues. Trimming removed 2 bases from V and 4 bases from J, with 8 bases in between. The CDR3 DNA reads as TGTGCCAGCAGTTACACCGTTTCCACTGAAGCTTTCCTT. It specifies CASSYTVSTEAFL.

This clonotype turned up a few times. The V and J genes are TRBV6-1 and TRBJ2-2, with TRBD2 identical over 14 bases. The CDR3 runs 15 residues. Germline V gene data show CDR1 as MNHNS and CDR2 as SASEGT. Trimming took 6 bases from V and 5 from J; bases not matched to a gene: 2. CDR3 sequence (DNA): TGTGCCAGCAGACGGACTAGCGGGAGGACCGGGGAGCTGTTTTTT. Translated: CASRRTSGRTGELFF.

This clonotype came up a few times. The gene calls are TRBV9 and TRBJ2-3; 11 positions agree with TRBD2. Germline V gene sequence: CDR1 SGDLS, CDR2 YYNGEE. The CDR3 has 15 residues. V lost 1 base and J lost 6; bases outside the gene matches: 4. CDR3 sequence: CASSVLAGGLDTQYF. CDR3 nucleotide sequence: TGTGCCAGCAGCGTATTAGCGGGAGGGCTGGATACGCAGTATTTT.

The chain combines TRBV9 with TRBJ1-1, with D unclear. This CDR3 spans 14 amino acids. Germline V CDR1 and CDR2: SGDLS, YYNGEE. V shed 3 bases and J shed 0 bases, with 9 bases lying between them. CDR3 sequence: CASSGELMNTEAFF. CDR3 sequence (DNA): TGTGCCAGCAGCGGAGAGCTCATGAACACTGAAGCTTTCTTT.

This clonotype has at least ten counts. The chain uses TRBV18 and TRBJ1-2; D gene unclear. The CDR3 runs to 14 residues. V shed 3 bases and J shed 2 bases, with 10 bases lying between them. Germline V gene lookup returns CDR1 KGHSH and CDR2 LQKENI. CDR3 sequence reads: CASSPRELNYGYTF. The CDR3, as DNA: TGTGCCAGCTCACCGAGGGAACTAAACTATGGCTACACCTTC.

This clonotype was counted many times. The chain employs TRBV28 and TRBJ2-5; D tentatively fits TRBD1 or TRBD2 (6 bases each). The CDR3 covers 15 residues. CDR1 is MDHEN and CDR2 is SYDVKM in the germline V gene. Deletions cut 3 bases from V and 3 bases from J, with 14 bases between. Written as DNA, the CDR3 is TGTGCCAGCAGTTTGTGGGGGGCGGGAAAAGAGACCCAGTACTTC. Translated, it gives CASSLWGAGKETQYF.

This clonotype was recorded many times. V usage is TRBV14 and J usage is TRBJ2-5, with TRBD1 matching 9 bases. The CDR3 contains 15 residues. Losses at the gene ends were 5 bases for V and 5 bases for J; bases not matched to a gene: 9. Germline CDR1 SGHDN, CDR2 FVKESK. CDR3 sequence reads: CASSDLGTGRETQYF. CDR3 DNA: TGTGCCAGCAGCGACCTTGGGACAGGGAGGGAGACCCAGTACTTC.